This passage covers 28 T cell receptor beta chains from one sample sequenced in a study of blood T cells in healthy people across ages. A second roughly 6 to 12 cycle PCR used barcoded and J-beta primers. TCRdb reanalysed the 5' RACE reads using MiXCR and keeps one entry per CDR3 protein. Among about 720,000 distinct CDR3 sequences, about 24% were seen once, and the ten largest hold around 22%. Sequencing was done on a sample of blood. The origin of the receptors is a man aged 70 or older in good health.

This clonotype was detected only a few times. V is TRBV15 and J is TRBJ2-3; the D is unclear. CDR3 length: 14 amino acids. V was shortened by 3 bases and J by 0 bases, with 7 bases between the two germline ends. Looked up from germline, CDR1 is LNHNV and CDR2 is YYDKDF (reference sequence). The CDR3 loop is CATSRAASTDTQYF. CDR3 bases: TGTGCCACCAGCAGGGCCGCTAGCACAGATACGCAGTATTTT. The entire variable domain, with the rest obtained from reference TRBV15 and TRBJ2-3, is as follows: DAMVIQNPRYQVTQFGKPVTLSCSQTLNHNVMYWYQQKSSQAPKLLFHYYDKDFNNEADTPDNFQSRRPNTSFCFLDIRSPGLGDTAMYLCATSRAASTDTQYFGPGTRLTVL.

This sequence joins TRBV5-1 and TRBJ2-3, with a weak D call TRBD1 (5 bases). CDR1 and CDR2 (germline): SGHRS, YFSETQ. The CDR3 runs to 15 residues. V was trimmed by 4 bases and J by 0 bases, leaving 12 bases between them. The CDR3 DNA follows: TGCGCCAGCAGCCTCCAGGGCTCTAGCACAGATACGCAGTATTTT. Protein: CASSLQGSSTDTQYF. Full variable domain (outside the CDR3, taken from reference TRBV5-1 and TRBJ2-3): KAGVTQTPRYLIKTRGQQVTLSCSPISGHRSVSWYQQTPGQGLQFLFEYFSETQRNKGNFPGRFSGRQFSNSRSEMNVSTLELGDSALYLCASSLQGSSTDTQYFGPGTRLTVL.

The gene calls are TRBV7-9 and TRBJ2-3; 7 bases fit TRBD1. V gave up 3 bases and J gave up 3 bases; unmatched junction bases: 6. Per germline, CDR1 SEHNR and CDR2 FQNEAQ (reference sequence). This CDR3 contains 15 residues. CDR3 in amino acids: CASSFGDSGTDTQYF. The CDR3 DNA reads TGTGCCAGCAGCTTTGGGGACAGTGGAACAGATACGCAGTATTTT. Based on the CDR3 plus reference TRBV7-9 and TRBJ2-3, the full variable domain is DTGVSQNPRHKITKRGQNVTFRCDPISEHNRLYWYRQTLGQGPEFLTYFQNEAQLEKSRLLSDRFSAERPKGSFSTLEIQRTEQGDSAMYLCASSFGDSGTDTQYFGPGTRLTVL.

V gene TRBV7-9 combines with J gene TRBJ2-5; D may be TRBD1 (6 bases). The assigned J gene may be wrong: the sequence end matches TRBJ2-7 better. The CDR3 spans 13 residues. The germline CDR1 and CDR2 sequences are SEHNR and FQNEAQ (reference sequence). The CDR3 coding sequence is TGTGCCAGCAGCTTAGGGACAGCCTACGAGCAGTACGTC. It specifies CASSLGTAYEQYV.

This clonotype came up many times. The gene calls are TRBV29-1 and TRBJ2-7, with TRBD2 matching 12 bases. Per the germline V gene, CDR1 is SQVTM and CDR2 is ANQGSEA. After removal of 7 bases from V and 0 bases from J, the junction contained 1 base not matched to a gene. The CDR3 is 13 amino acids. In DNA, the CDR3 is TGCAGCGGGACTAGCGGGGTCTCCTACGAGCAGTACTTC. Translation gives CSGTSGVSYEQYF.

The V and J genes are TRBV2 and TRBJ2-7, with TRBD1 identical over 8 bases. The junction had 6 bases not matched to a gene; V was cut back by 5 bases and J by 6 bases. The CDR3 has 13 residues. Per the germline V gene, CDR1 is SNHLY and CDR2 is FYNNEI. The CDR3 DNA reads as TGTGCCAGCAGTAGGGACAGGATGGCCGAGCAGTACTTC. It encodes CASSRDRMAEQYF. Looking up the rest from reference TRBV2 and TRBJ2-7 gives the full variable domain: EPEVTQTPSHQVTQMGQEVILRCVPISNHLYFYWYRQILGQKVEFLVSFYNNEISEKSEIFDDQFSVERPDGSNFTLKIRSTKLEDSAMYFCASSRDRMAEQYFGPGTRLTVT.

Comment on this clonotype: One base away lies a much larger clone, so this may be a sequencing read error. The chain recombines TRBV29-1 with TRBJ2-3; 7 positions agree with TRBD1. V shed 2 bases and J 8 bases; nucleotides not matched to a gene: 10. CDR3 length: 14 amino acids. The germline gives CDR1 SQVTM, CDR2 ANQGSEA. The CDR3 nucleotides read TGCAGCGTTGAACCTCCAGGGGGTTATATTACGCAGTATTTT. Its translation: CSVEPPGGYITQYF.

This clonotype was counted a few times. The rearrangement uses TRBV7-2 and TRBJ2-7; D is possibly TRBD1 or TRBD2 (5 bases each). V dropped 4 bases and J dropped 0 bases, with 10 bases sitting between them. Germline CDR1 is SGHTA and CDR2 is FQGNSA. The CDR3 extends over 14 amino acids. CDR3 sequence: CASSWDLGSYEQYV. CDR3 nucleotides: TGTGCCAGCAGCTGGGACCTGGGCTCCTACGAGCAGTACGTC.

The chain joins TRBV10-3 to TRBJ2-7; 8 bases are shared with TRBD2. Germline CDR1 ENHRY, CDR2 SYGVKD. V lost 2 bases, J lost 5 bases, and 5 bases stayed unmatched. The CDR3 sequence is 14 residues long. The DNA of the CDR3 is TGTGCCATCAGTGAGGCCATAGCGGGGAACGAGCAGTACTTC. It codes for CAISEAIAGNEQYF.

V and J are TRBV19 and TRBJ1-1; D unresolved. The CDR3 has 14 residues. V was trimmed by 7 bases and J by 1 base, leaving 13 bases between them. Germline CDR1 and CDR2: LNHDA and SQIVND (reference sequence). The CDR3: CASMATGRNTEAFF. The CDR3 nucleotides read TGTGCCAGTATGGCGACCGGGAGGAACACTGAAGCTTTCTTT.

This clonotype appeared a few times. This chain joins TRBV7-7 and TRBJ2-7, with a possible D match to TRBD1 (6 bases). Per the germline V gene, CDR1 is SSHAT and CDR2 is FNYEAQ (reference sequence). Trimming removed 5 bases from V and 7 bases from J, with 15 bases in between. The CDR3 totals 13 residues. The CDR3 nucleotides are TGTGCCAGCAGCATCGGGCCTCAGGGGGAGCAGTACGTC. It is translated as CASSIGPQGEQYV.

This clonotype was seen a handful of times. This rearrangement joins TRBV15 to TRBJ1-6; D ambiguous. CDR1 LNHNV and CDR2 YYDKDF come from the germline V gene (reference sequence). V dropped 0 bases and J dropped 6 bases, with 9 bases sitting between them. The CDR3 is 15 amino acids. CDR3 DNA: TGTGCCACCAGCAGAGATCGCAGTACTAATTCACCCCTCCACTTT. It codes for CATSRDRSTNSPLHF.

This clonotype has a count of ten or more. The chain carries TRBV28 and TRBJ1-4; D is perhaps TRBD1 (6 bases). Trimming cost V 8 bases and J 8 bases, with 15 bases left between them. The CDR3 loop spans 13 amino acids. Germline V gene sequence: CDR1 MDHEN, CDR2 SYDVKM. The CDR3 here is CASGGGPGEKLFF. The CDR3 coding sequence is TGTGCCAGCGGGGGCGGGCCGGGGGAAAAACTGTTTTTT.

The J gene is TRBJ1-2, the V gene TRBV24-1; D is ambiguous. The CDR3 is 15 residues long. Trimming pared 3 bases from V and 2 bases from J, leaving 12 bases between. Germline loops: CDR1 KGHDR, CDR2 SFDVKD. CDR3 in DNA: TGTGCCACCAGTGATAGTCGAATGATGAACTATGGCTACACCTTC. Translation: CATSDSRMMNYGYTF.

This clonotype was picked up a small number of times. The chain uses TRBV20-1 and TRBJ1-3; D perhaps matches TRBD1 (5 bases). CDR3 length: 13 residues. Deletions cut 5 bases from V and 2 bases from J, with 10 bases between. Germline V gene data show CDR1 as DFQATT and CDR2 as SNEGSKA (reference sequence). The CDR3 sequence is CSAGQGAGNTIYF. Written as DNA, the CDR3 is TGCAGTGCTGGGCAGGGTGCTGGAAACACCATATATTTT.

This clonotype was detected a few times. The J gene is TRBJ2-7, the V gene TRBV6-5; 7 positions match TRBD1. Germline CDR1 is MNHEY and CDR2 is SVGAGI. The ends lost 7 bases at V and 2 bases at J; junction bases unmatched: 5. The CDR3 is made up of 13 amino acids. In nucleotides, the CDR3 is TGTGCCAGCACCGGGACAGAAGCCTACGAGCAGTACTTC. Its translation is CASTGTEAYEQYF.

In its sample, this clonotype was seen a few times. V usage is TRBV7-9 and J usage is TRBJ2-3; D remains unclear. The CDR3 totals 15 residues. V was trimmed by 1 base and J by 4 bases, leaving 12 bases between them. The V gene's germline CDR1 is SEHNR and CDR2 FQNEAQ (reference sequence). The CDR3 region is CASSLEYRSADTQYF. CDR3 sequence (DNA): TGTGCCAGCAGCTTAGAATATCGGTCGGCAGATACGCAGTATTTT.

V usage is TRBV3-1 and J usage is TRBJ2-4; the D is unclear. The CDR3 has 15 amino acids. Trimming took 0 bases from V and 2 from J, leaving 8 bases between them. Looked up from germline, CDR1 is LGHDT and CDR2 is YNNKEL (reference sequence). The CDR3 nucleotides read TGTGCCAGCAGCCAAGACTTACAGTCCAAAAACATTCAGTACTTC. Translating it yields CASSQDLQSKNIQYF.

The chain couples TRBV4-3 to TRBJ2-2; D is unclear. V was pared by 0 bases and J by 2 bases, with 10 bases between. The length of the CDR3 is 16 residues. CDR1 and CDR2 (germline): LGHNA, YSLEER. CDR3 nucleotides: TGCGCCAGCAGCCAAGAGTGGGCTATTAACACCGGGGAGCTGTTTTTT. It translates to CASSQEWAINTGELFF.

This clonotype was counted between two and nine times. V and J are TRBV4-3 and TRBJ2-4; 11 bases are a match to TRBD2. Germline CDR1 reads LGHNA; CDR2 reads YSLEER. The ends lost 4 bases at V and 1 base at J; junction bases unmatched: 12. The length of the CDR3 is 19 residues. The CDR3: CASSPGTSGMLDAKNIQYF. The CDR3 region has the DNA TGCGCCAGCAGCCCCGGGACTAGCGGTATGCTCGATGCCAAAAACATTCAGTACTTC.

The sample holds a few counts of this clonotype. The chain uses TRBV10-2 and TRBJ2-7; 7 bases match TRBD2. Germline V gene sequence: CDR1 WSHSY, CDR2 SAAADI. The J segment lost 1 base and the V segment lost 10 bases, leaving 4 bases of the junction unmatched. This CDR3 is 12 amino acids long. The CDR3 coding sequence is TGCGCCACTGGGCGGGGGTCCTACGAGCAGTACGTC. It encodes CATGRGSYEQYV.

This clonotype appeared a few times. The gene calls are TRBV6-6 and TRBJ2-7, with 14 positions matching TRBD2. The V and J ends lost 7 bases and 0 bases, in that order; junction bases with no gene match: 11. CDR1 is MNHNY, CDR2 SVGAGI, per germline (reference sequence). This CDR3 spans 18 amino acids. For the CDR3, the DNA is TGTGCCAGCAATACCGGACTAGCGGGGGGACGCCCCTCCTACGAGCAGTACTTC. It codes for CASNTGLAGGRPSYEQYF.

The CDR3 DNA follows: TGTGCCAGCAGCCGAGTAGCAAATTCACCCCTCCACTTT. This codes for CASSRVANSPLHF. The chain joins TRBV14 to TRBJ1-6; D uncertain. Trimming left V 4 bases short and J 7 bases short, with 8 bases between. From germline, CDR1 is SGHDN and CDR2 FVKESK. This CDR3 region has 13 residues.

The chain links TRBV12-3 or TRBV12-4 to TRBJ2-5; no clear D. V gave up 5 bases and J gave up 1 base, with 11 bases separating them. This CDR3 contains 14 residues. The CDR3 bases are TGTGCCAGCAGTATACGGGCTGCCCAAGAGACCCAGTACTTC. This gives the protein CASSIRAAQETQYF.

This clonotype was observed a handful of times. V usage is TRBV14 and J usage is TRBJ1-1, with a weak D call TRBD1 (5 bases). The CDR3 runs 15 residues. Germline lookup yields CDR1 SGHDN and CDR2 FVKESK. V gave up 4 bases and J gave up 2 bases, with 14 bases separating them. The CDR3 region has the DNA TGTGCCAGCAGCCGCCAGGGTGCAGGTAACACTGAAGCTTTCTTT. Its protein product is CASSRQGAGNTEAFF.

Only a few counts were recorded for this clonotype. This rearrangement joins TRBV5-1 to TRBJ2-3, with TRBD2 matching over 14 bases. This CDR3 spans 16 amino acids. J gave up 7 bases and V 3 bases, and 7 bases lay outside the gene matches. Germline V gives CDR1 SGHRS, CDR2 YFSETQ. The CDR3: CASSSAGTSGSYTQYF. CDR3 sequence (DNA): TGCGCCAGCAGCTCCGCCGGGACTAGCGGGAGTTATACGCAGTATTTT.

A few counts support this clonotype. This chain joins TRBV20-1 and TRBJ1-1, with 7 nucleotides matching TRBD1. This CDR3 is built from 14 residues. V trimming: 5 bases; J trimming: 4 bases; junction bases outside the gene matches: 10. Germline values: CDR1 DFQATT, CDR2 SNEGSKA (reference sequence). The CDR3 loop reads CSAARQGGATEAFF. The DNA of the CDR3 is TGCAGTGCTGCCCGACAGGGTGGGGCCACTGAAGCTTTCTTT.

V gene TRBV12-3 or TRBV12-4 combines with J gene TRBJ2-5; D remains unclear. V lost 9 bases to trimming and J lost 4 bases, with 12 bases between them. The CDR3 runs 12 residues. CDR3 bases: TGTGCCAGTCTCCGCTGGGGAGAGACCCAGTACTTC. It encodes CASLRWGETQYF.